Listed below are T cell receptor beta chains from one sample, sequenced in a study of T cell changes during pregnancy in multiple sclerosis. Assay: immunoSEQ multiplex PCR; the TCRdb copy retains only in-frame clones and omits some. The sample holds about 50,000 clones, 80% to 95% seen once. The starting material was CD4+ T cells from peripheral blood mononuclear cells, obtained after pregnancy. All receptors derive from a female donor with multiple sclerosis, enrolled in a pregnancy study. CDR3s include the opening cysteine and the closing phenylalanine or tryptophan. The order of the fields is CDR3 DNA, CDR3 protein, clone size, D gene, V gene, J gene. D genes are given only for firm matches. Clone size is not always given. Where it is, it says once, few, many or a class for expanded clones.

cdr3_nt: TGTGCCAGCAGCCACACGGGACAGGGCGGCTACGAGCAGTACTTC; cdr3_aa: CASSHTGQGGYEQYF; clone_size: NA; d_call: TRBD1; v_call: TRBV7-2; j_call: TRBJ2-7
cdr3_nt: TGTGCCAGCAGCTACCGGGACTCCTCCTACGAGCAGTACTTC; cdr3_aa: CASSYRDSSYEQYF; clone_size: once; d_call: NA; v_call: TRBV5-5; j_call: TRBJ2-7
cdr3_nt: TGTGCCAGCGCCCACCCCGGGGGTGGCGGCAATCAGCCCCAGCATTTT; cdr3_aa: CASAHPGGGGNQPQHF; clone_size: NA; d_call: NA; v_call: TRBV27; j_call: TRBJ1-5
cdr3_nt: TGCGCCAGCAGCCCACAGGGAGGGATAACTGAAGCTTTCTTT; cdr3_aa: CASSPQGGITEAFF; clone_size: NA; d_call: NA; v_call: TRBV5-1; j_call: TRBJ1-1
cdr3_nt: TGCGCCAGCAGTATATGGACTAGCGGGAGCTCTGAGCAGTTCTTC; cdr3_aa: CASSIWTSGSSEQFF; clone_size: NA; d_call: TRBD2; v_call: TRBV10-2; j_call: TRBJ2-1
cdr3_nt: TGTGCCAGCAGCGTCAGGGGGAACCGTGAGTACAATGAGCAGTTCTTC; cdr3_aa: CASSVRGNREYNEQFF; clone_size: once; d_call: TRBD1; v_call: TRBV2; j_call: TRBJ2-1
cdr3_nt: TGTGCCAGCAGCTTTGCGCGGGGCCGGAACACTGAAGCTTTCTTT; cdr3_aa: CASSFARGRNTEAFF; clone_size: once; d_call: NA; v_call: TRBV12-1; j_call: TRBJ1-1
cdr3_nt: TGTGCCAGCAGTGGTGGGACAGGGTTCTTTTCGAGCAATCAGCCCCAGCATTTT; cdr3_aa: CASSGGTGFFSSNQPQHF; clone_size: NA; d_call: TRBD1; v_call: TRBV6-1; j_call: TRBJ1-5
cdr3_nt: TGTGCCAGCAGTCCCGGGACTAGCGGGAGTCGGCGTAACGGGGAGCTGTTTTTT; cdr3_aa: CASSPGTSGSRRNGELFF; clone_size: NA; d_call: TRBD2; v_call: TRBV2; j_call: TRBJ2-2
cdr3_nt: TGTGCCATCGGGGCTTTAGTTAGCGGGAGCCGCGAGCAGTACTTC; cdr3_aa: CAIGALVSGSREQYF; clone_size: once; d_call: TRBD2; v_call: TRBV10-3; j_call: TRBJ2-7
cdr3_nt: TGTGCCAGCAGCTTAGAGGGGGGGGGATACAATGAGCAGTTCTTC; cdr3_aa: CASSLEGGGYNEQFF; clone_size: NA; d_call: NA; v_call: TRBV7-2; j_call: TRBJ2-1
cdr3_nt: TGTGCCAGCAGTTTAGCAGCGGTTGTCTCGGGGGCCAACGTCCTGACTTTC; cdr3_aa: CASSLAAVVSGANVLTF; clone_size: NA; d_call: NA; v_call: TRBV27; j_call: TRBJ2-6
cdr3_nt: TGTGCCAGTAGTATGAGGACAGGGTACAATCAGCCCCAGCATTTT; cdr3_aa: CASSMRTGYNQPQHF; clone_size: once; d_call: TRBD1; v_call: TRBV19; j_call: TRBJ1-5
cdr3_nt: TGTGCCAGTAGAGGGGGTTCCACAGATACGCAGTATTTT; cdr3_aa: CASRGGSTDTQYF; clone_size: NA; d_call: NA; v_call: TRBV19; j_call: TRBJ2-3
cdr3_nt: TGTGCCAGCAGCTTTACAGTTTCAAACTATGGCTACACCTTC; cdr3_aa: CASSFTVSNYGYTF; clone_size: NA; d_call: NA; v_call: TRBV5-4; j_call: TRBJ1-2